This T cell receptor (beta chain) was obtained from a study of T-cell memory formation after mild COVID-19. This clonotype has a handful of counts. What it binds is unknown. Overall study results and limits: SARS-CoV-2 specificity was not confirmed for second-wave clones peaking on day 37. Pre-infection memory contained some responding clones, which suggested that cross-reactive memory had joined.

TCRdb used MiXCR to reprocess the 5' RACE reads, holding one entry per CDR3 protein. The sample lists 400,000 or so distinct CDR3 sequences; over 15% were seen once. Germline V lookup: CDR1 KGHSH, CDR2 LQKENI. This CDR3 comprises 14 residues. V lost 4 bases and J lost 0, with 7 bases in between. The chain combines TRBV18 with TRBJ2-4, with unresolved D. Material for sequencing was PBMCs or a T cell subset sorted from them (not recorded which). The TCR comes from an adult woman who had mild COVID-19 (a few samples of this study predate the infection). Cell type and time point are not known. The CDR3 sequence is CASSQQLAKNIQYF. DNA of the CDR3: TGTGCCAGCTCACAACAGTTAGCCAAAAACATTCAGTACTTC.